One sample yielded the 20 T cell receptor beta chains listed below, sequenced in a study of cytomegalovirus exposure and HLA in healthy donors. The PCR ran on 60 Vbeta and 13 Jbeta primers. The protocol was immunoSEQ multiplex PCR, while the TCRdb copy is restricted to in-frame clones and leaves out a portion. The sample has about 110,000 clones, around four fifths seen once. Input material: PBMCs. The receptors originated from a man aged 25 to 45 in good health and CMV-seronegative.

V usage is TRBV2 and J usage is TRBJ2-5; D perhaps matches TRBD1 (6 bases). This CDR3 has 13 amino acids. Trimming stripped 6 bases from V and 5 bases from J, with 13 bases between. Germline loops: CDR1 SNHLY, CDR2 FYNNEI. The CDR3 is CASSGTLSETQYF. CDR3 nucleotides: TGTGCCAGCAGCGGGACATTATCGGAGACCCAGTACTTC.

Remarks on this clone: Other DNA sequences in this sample translate to the same CDR3. The V and J genes are TRBV29-1 and TRBJ2-7; 8 bases are a match to TRBD1. Trimming at V came to 4 bases and at J to 2 bases, leaving 1 base not matched to a gene. Germline CDR1 is SQVTM and CDR2 is ANQGSEA. This CDR3 is built from 12 residues. CDR3 nucleotides: TGCAGCGTTGGGACAGGGACCTACGAGCAGTACTTC. Translating gives CSVGTGTYEQYF.

The J gene is TRBJ2-2, the V gene TRBV5-4; D may be TRBD2 (7 bases). The V and J ends lost 4 bases and 4 bases respectively, with 20 bases between them. CDR3 size: 17 residues. Germline V gene lookup returns CDR1 SGHNT and CDR2 YYREEE (reference sequence). The CDR3 protein is CASSPRGGRGSTGELFF. CDR3 sequence (DNA): TGTGCCAGCAGCCCAAGGGGGGGCAGAGGGTCCACCGGGGAGCTGTTTTTT.

The chain recombines TRBV15 with TRBJ2-7, with 8 positions matching TRBD2. This CDR3 has 17 amino acids. Germline V gene data show CDR1 as LNHNV and CDR2 as YYDKDF (reference sequence). V was clipped by 3 bases and J by 5 bases; unmatched bases: 15. CDR3 in DNA: TGTGCCACCAGCAGGGACGGGACCTCGGGGGGGAGAAACGAGCAGTACTTC. This gives the protein CATSRDGTSGGRNEQYF.

V usage is TRBV9 and J usage is TRBJ2-3; D remains unclear. Trimming shortened V by 4 bases and J by 2 bases, and 8 bases separated the two germline ends. This CDR3 is 13 amino acids long. Germline CDR1 reads SGDLS; CDR2 reads YYNGEE. The CDR3 loop is CASSPLPTDTQYF. The CDR3 nucleotides read TGTGCCAGCAGCCCGCTACCCACAGATACGCAGTATTTT. The full variable domain, rest sourced from reference TRBV9 and TRBJ2-3, is DSGVTQTPKHLITATGQRVTLRCSPRSGDLSVYWYQQSLDQGLQFLIQYYNGEERAKGNILERFSAQQFPDLHSELNLSSLELGDSALYFCASSPLPTDTQYFGPGTRLTVL.

The rearrangement links TRBV28 to TRBJ2-1; 7 bases are shared with TRBD1. This CDR3 has 17 residues. Per the germline V gene, CDR1 is MDHEN and CDR2 is SYDVKM. V lost 5 bases and J lost 5; bases outside the gene matches: 15. CDR3 region: CASSQTGTAIRHNEQFF. The CDR3 region has the DNA TGTGCCAGCAGTCAAACCGGGACAGCCATTCGACACAATGAGCAGTTCTTC.

The chain links TRBV12-5 to TRBJ1-5; perhaps TRBD1 as D (6 bases). This CDR3 is built from 13 residues. CDR1 and CDR2 from the germline V gene are LGHNT and FRNRAP. Trimming cost V 5 bases and J 5 bases, with 10 bases left between them. The CDR3 is CASGPRGYQPQHF. The CDR3 bases are TGTGCTAGTGGTCCCAGGGGATATCAGCCCCAGCATTTT.

The chain carries TRBV6-1 and TRBJ2-7; no clear D. Germline V CDR1 and CDR2: MNHNS, SASEGT. With 0 bases removed from V and 9 bases from J, the gap between germline ends came to 15 bases. CDR3 length equals 14 residues. Here the CDR3 reads CASSEAQVSPGQYF. CDR3 bases: TGTGCCAGCAGTGAAGCGCAGGTATCCCCTGGGCAGTACTTC.

The CDR3 sequence: CSAGMNTGELFF. Written as DNA, the CDR3 is TGCAGCGCCGGGATGAACACCGGGGAGCTGTTTTTT. This chain connects TRBV29-1 to TRBJ2-2; possible D gene TRBD2, 5 bases. The germline CDR1 and CDR2 sequences are SQVTM and ANQGSEA. V gave up 7 bases and J gave up 1 base, with 7 bases separating them. CDR3 length: 12 residues.

This clone showed up just a few times. The junction differs from germline at one of its ends, possibly a read error. The CDR3 DNA reads as TGTGCTAGCAGCCCCCTAACTCCGGATACGCAGTATTTT. It codes for CASSPLTPDTQYF. This rearrangement joins TRBV7-7 to TRBJ2-3; D is uncertain. Germline CDR1 is SSHAT and CDR2 is FNYEAQ (reference sequence). This CDR3 is 13 amino acids long.

The rearrangement joins TRBV5-4 to TRBJ2-5, with a tentative D call TRBD1 (5 bases). The germline gives CDR1 SGHNT, CDR2 YYREEE (reference sequence). Trimming removed 3 bases at V and 4 bases at J, with 16 bases between. The CDR3 is 15 residues long. CDR3 sequence (DNA): TGTGCCAGCAGCTCCAGGGTTGGGTCTCCAGAGACCCAGTACTTC. Its translation: CASSSRVGSPETQYF.

The rearrangement joins TRBV29-1 to TRBJ1-2; TRBD1 agrees at 9 bases. CDR1 is SQVTM and CDR2 is ANQGSEA in the germline V gene. With V trimmed by 5 bases and J by 2 bases, 9 bases remained unmatched. This CDR3 comprises 15 residues. Here the CDR3 reads CSVRSPGTGNYGYTF. In DNA form, the CDR3 reads TGCAGCGTTCGGAGTCCCGGGACAGGGAACTATGGCTACACCTTC.

This clone was counted a single time. Its ends do not fully match the called genes, so a read error is possible. The rearrangement links TRBV5-6 to TRBJ2-1; D is undetermined. The germline CDR1 and CDR2 sequences are SGHDT and YYEEEE. This CDR3 spans 13 amino acids. CDR3 region: CASNLDTYNEQFF. For the CDR3, the DNA is TGTGCCAGCAACTTGGATACCTACAATGAGCAGTTCTTC.

This clone was seen a handful of times. CDR3 residues: CASSGQGNSYNSPLHF. The CDR3 nucleotides are TGTGCCAGTAGTGGACAGGGAAACTCCTATAATTCACCCCTCCACTTT. V gene TRBV19 combines with J gene TRBJ1-6; 8 bases fit TRBD1. In germline, CDR1 is LNHDA, CDR2 SQIVND (reference sequence). This CDR3 contains 16 residues. Unmatched junction bases numbered 3, after V lost 5 bases and J lost 0 bases.

The chain is built from TRBV6-4 and TRBJ1-5, with a tentative D call TRBD1 (6 bases). This CDR3 spans 14 amino acids. Germline V gives CDR1 MRHNA, CDR2 SNTAGT. The V and J ends lost 8 bases and 5 bases respectively, with 16 bases between them. CDR3 nucleotide sequence: TGTGCCAGCTACCATCAGGGGACCCATCAGCCCCAGCATTTT. Amino acids: CASYHQGTHQPQHF.

The chain combines TRBV7-8 with TRBJ2-1, with D possibly being TRBD2 (6 bases). Germline values: CDR1 SGHVS, CDR2 FQNEAQ. The V end was cut by 1 base, the J end by 8 bases, with 12 bases between. The CDR3 consists of 14 residues. CDR3 coding DNA: TGTGCCAGCAGCTTAGGCGCGGGACCCGATGAGCAGTTCTTC. Translation: CASSLGAGPDEQFF. Combining the CDR3 with reference TRBV7-8 and TRBJ2-1 gives the whole variable domain GAGVSQSPRYKVAKRGQDVALRCDPISGHVSLFWYQQALGQGPEFLTYFQNEAQLDKSGLPSDRFFAERPEGSVSTLKIQRTQQEDSAVYLCASSLGAGPDEQFFGPGTRLTVL.

The J gene is TRBJ1-4, the V gene TRBV5-1; 9 bases map to TRBD1. This CDR3 has 17 amino acids. V lost 6 bases, J lost 4 bases, and 13 bases stayed unmatched. In germline, CDR1 is SGHRS, CDR2 YFSETQ. This CDR3 is CASKGGGGQGYNEKLFF. The CDR3 DNA reads as TGCGCCAGCAAAGGTGGAGGGGGACAGGGCTATAATGAAAAACTGTTTTTT.

In its sample, this clone was seen a few times. The rearrangement joins TRBV7-8 to TRBJ2-3; weak D call: TRBD2 (5 bases). The CDR3 is made up of 15 amino acids. Germline assignment: CDR1 SGHVS and CDR2 FQNEAQ. The V end lost 1 base, the J end lost 6 bases, and 14 bases lay between the germline ends. DNA of the CDR3: TGTGCCAGCAGCTTAGGAATTGGGAGAGGGGATACGCAGTATTTT. This encodes CASSLGIGRGDTQYF.

The rearrangement joins TRBV14 to TRBJ2-7; TRBD1 might be the D (5 bases). The ends were cut back, 0 bases at V and 2 bases at J, with 14 bases in the middle. CDR3 length: 16 residues. CDR1 is SGHDN, CDR2 FVKESK, per germline. The CDR3, as DNA: TGTGCCAGCAGCCAAGACAGCCACAGACAGACCTACGAGCAGTACTTC. This encodes CASSQDSHRQTYEQYF.

CDR3 sequence (DNA): TGCAGCGTTGAGACAGGGGGGTACAATGAGCAGTTCTTC. This translates into CSVETGGYNEQFF. V gene TRBV29-1 combines with J gene TRBJ2-1; 9 bases fit TRBD1. The J segment lost 4 bases and the V segment lost 3 bases, leaving 1 base of the junction unmatched. Per germline, CDR1 SQVTM and CDR2 ANQGSEA. The CDR3 covers 13 residues.